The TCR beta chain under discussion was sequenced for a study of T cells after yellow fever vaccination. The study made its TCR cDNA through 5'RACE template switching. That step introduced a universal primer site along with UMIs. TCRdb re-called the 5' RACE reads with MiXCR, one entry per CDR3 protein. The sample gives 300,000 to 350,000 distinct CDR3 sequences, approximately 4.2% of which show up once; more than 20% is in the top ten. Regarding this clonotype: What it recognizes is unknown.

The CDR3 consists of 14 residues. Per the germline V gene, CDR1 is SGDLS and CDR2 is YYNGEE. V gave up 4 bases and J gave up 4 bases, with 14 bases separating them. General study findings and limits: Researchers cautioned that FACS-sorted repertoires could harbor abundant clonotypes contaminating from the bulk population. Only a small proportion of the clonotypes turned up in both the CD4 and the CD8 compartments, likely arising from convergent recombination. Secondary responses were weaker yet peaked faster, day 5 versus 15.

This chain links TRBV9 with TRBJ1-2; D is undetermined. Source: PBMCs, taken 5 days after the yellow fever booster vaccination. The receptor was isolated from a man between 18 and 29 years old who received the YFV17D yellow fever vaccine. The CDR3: CASSPWEASYGYTF. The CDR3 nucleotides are TGTGCCAGCAGCCCCTGGGAGGCATCCTATGGCTACACCTTC.